These 5 T cell receptor beta chains share one sample of origin, sequenced in a study of blood T cell repertoires in COVID-19. Only in-frame clones appear in the TCRdb table, and some are missing; sequencing was by immunoSEQ multiplex PCR. The data show under 200,000 clones, around nine tenths seen once. Sequenced input: peripheral blood. The receptors here all came from a man in his 70s with acute or convalescent COVID-19.

V usage is TRBV5-1 and J usage is TRBJ1-2; TRBD1 aligns across 9 bases. This CDR3 region has 15 residues. J was trimmed by 4 bases and V by 3 bases; bases with no gene match: 7. Looked up from germline, CDR1 is SGHRS and CDR2 is YFSETQ. CDR3 region: CASSSSGTGTYGYTF. The CDR3 DNA sequence: TGCGCCAGCAGCTCCTCCGGGACAGGGACCTATGGCTACACCTTC.

This sequence joins TRBV30 and TRBJ1-4; 9 nucleotides line up with TRBD1. CDR1 is GTSNPN and CDR2 is SVGIG in the germline V gene (reference sequence). V gave up 2 bases and J gave up 10 bases; unmatched junction bases: 8. The CDR3 has 14 amino acids. In nucleotides, the CDR3 is TGTGCCTGGAGTTGGGGGGGACAGGGTGGAAAACTGTTTTTT. This encodes CAWSWGGQGGKLFF.

V gene TRBV5-4 combines with J gene TRBJ2-3, with TRBD2 matching over 7 bases. The CDR3 sequence is 15 residues long. J gave up 3 bases and V 2 bases, and 6 bases lay outside the gene matches. Germline values: CDR1 SGHNT, CDR2 YYREEE (reference sequence). CDR3 loop: CASSFSWGGTDTQYF. The CDR3 DNA is TGTGCCAGCAGCTTTAGTTGGGGGGGGACAGATACGCAGTATTTT. The variable domain in full, completed from reference TRBV5-4 and TRBJ2-3, reads ETGVTQSPTHLIKTRGQQVTLRCSSQSGHNTVSWYQQALGQGPQFIFQYYREEENGRGNFPPRFSGLQFPNYSSELNVNALELDDSALYLCASSFSWGGTDTQYFGPGTRLTVL.

The chain carries TRBV4-3 and TRBJ1-5, with a weak D call TRBD1 (5 bases). CDR3 length: 13 amino acids. V dropped 0 bases and J dropped 10 bases, with 10 bases sitting between them. Germline values: CDR1 LGHNA, CDR2 YSLEER. The CDR3 DNA is TGCGCCAGCAGCCAAGATGAAGGGACTCCCCAGCATTTT. This translates into CASSQDEGTPQHF.

The V call is TRBV5-6, the J call TRBJ1-6; D gene ambiguous. The CDR3 has 18 amino acids. V was pared by 3 bases and J by 0 bases, with 16 bases between. The germline gives CDR1 SGHDT, CDR2 YYEEEE. CDR3 amino acids: CASSSIASANSYNSPLHF. The CDR3 coding sequence is TGTGCCAGCAGCTCGATAGCCTCGGCCAACTCCTATAATTCACCCCTCCACTTT.